This TCR beta chain originates from a study of early T cells in non-severe SARS-CoV-2 infection. Across the whole study: Sequencing of unsorted whole blood was done on bulk RNA, leaving chains unpaired.

Individual cDNA molecules were tagged with unique molecular identifiers. A single record per CDR3 protein comes from TCRdb applying MiXCR to the 5' RACE reads. The table shows some 80,000 distinct CDR3 sequences, with around 15% occurring only once. Ten or more counts support this clonotype. The CDR3 loop spans 17 amino acids. The V gene's germline CDR1 is MGHRA and CDR2 YSYEKL. The V and J ends lost 0 bases and 0 bases respectively, with 14 bases between them. V and J are TRBV4-1 and TRBJ1-2; a weak D match, TRBD1 (5 bases). The sequencing input was whole blood. This receptor was obtained from an adult who was a healthcare worker with PCR-confirmed SARS-CoV-2 infection or an uninfected control (not recorded which). This CDR3 reads CASSQEVGAASNYGYTF. The CDR3 coding sequence is TGCGCCAGCAGCCAAGAAGTTGGGGCAGCTTCTAACTATGGCTACACCTTC.